The clone carrying this TCR beta chain showed up many times. The antigen remains undetermined. CDR3 length equals 17 residues. Between the trimmed V and J ends, which lost 8 bases and 4 bases, there was a span of 29 bases. Germline assignment: CDR1 DFQATT and CDR2 SNEGSKA (reference sequence). The entry originates in a study of blood T cells in healthy people across ages. Findings of the study overall: It was the long-lived donors that had more naive CD4+ cells and higher diversity than aged donors.

Then a second PCR, running roughly 7 to 11 cycles, was carried out with a sample-barcoded 5' primer and a J-beta primer mix. TCRdb independently ran MiXCR on the 5' RACE reads; one entry per CDR3 protein. The sample has about 780,000 distinct CDR3 sequences, 62% seen once. Per-sample yields of isolated PBMCs were at least 6.5 million. With each sample, at least 5.5 micrograms of total RNA were extracted. J is TRBJ2-5 and V is TRBV20-1; D unresolved. Sequenced input: blood. This TCR was sampled from a man aged 25-45 years in good health. The CDR3 nucleotides read TGCAGTCAGCTATCCCCCGGTAGTTCCGGAGACCTAGAGACCCAGTACTTC. This gives the protein CSQLSPGSSGDLETQYF.